This TCR beta chain was retrieved from a study of OX40 agonist ivuxolimab in advanced cancers. Study results and caveats: Among the lowest peripheral clonal expansion occurred in 0.1-3.0 mg/kg partial responders. Doses of 0.1 to 3.0 mg/kg were accompanied by clonal expansion of CD4+ and CD8+ blood T cells by week 6. In CD8+ T cells, expanded clones were on average more numerous than in CD4+. Some of the nonresponding patients also showed low levels of normalized T-cell clonal expansion.

On this clone itself: Antigen specificity is unknown.

The CDR3 is 17 residues long. Germline lookup yields CDR1 SGHKS and CDR2 YYEKEE (reference sequence). Trimming cost V 0 bases and J 0 bases, with 10 bases left between them. The method was immunoSEQ multiplex PCR; TCRdb's version includes in-frame clones alone and lacks a portion of them. The repertoire holds tens of thousands of clones, 90% to 95% seen once, with roughly 2% in the top ten. This receptor was taken from an adult with an advanced solid tumor such as melanoma, head and neck, liver or kidney cancer. The J gene is TRBJ2-6, the V gene TRBV5-5, with D unresolved. The material sequenced was CD4+ or CD8+ T cells sorted from blood, taken in a trial of the OX40 agonist ivuxolimab. The CDR3 region is CASSLVGQSSGANVLTF. CDR3 nucleotide sequence: TGTGCCAGCAGCTTGGTAGGGCAGAGCTCTGGGGCCAACGTCCTGACTTTC.